This T cell receptor beta chain was documented in a study of CD8+ T cells in alopecia areata. In the study overall: Tofacitinib exposure lasted 6 to 18 months, followed by 6 months off drug.

RNA extraction was followed by reverse transcription into cDNA, which acted as the sequencing template. The table came from immunoSEQ multiplex PCR; TCRdb's copy has only in-frame clones and leaves some out. The sample has 100,000 to 150,000 clones, 45% to 50% seen once; the top ten hold 18%. Trimming removed 2 bases at V and 3 bases at J, with 7 bases between. The CDR3 spans 13 residues. CDR1 and CDR2 from the germline V gene are SGHDT and YYEEEE. The sample here was CD8+ T cells sorted from blood, taken at week 0. This sequence was found in a human donor with alopecia areata. The gene calls are TRBV5-6 and TRBJ2-3, with D uncertain. The chain's CDR3 is CASSFVPTDTQYF. The CDR3 region has the DNA TGTGCCAGCAGCTTTGTACCAACAGATACGCAGTATTTT.